Listed below are T cell receptor beta chains from one sample, sequenced in a study of a mutant IDH1 vaccine in newly diagnosed glioma. These receptors are not linked to any known antigen. Measured with immunoSEQ multiplex PCR; TCRdb has only the in-frame clones, and not every one. The repertoire consists of about 48,000 clones, with 70% to 85% occurring once and the leading ten covering 6% to 8%. Sequences were derived from PBMCs, sampled from a glioma patient whose treatment included an IDH1 peptide vaccine. These receptors all come from a man between 35 and 55 years old with glioma. Each CDR3 is given with its conserved first and last residue. The D gene is left open where the match is weak. Clone size is stated in some rows and not others, as once, few, many or a class when expanded.

J gene | V gene | D gene | clone size | CDR3 protein | CDR3 DNA
TRBJ1-2 | TRBV9 | - | - | CASGTPNTF | TGTGCCAGCGGGACACCGAACACCTTC
TRBJ2-7 | TRBV13 | TRBD2 | - | CASSSASGGVIEQYF | TGTGCCAGCAGCTCAGCTAGCGGGGGTGTGATCGAGCAGTACTTC
TRBJ2-7 | TRBV4-1 | - | - | CASSQVFGGQGHEQYF | TGCGCCAGCAGCCAAGTTTTCGGCGGCCAAGGCCACGAGCAGTACTTC
TRBJ2-7 | TRBV5-1 | - | - | CASSVSEYYEQYF | TGCGCCAGCAGCGTATCCGAGTATTACGAGCAGTACTTC
TRBJ2-3 | TRBV4-1 | TRBD1 | medium-sized | CASSHYEGAGSADTQYF | TGCGCCAGCAGCCATTACGAGGGGGCGGGTTCTGCAGATACGCAGTATTTT
TRBJ1-5 | TRBV4-1 | TRBD1 | - | CASSPLGQGNQPQHF | TGCGCCAGCAGCCCCCTAGGACAGGGCAATCAGCCCCAGCATTTT
TRBJ1-6 | TRBV7-2 | - | few | CASSLQGNSPLHF | TGTGCCAGCAGCTTACAGGGTAATTCACCCCTCCACTTT
TRBJ2-1 | TRBV9 | - | - | CASSARAGTGDAQFF | TGTGCCAGCAGCGCCCGCGCGGGGACGGGGGACGCGCAGTTCTTC
TRBJ1-5 | TRBV2 | - | - | CASSVRIREGNQPQHF | TGTGCCAGCAGTGTACGCATACGGGAGGGCAATCAGCCCCAGCATTTT
TRBJ1-4 | TRBV5-1 | - | - | CASSLAAGGNEKLFF | TGCGCCAGCAGCTTGGCCGCGGGCGGTAATGAAAAACTGTTTTTT
TRBJ1-1 | TRBV6-1 | - | - | CASSEVGVLNTEAFF | TGTGCCAGCAGTGAAGTCGGAGTACTGAACACTGAAGCTTTCTTT
TRBJ2-2 | TRBV7-8 | - | - | CASSLEGLTGELFF | TGTGCCAGCAGCTTAGAGGGGCTTACCGGGGAGCTGTTTTTT
TRBJ1-4 | TRBV4-1 | - | - | CASSQGVGDEKLFF | TGCGCCAGCAGCCAGGGGGTGGGGGACGAAAAACTGTTTTTT
TRBJ2-4 | TRBV6-1 | - | - | CASSEATLAKNIQYF | TGTGCCAGCAGTGAAGCTACGTTAGCCAAAAACATTCAGTACTTC
TRBJ2-1 | TRBV5-1 | - | - | CASSYSSYNEQFF | TGCGCCAGCAGCTACAGCTCCTACAATGAGCAGTTCTTC
TRBJ2-1 | TRBV5-1 | - | - | CASSLVSNEQFF | TGCGCCAGCAGCTTGGTCTCCAATGAGCAGTTCTTC
TRBJ1-2 | TRBV25-1 | - | - | CASSEGGTAHGYTF | TGTGCCAGCAGTGAGGGAGGGACGGCGCATGGCTACACCTTC
TRBJ1-6 | TRBV10-3 | TRBD1 | - | CAIRQTGSNSPLHF | TGTGCCATCAGGCAGACAGGGTCGAATTCACCCCTCCACTTT
TRBJ2-7 | TRBV7-9 | - | - | CASRGAGGYEQYF | TGTGCCAGCAGAGGGGCAGGGGGGTACGAGCAGTACTTC
TRBJ2-5 | TRBV4-1 | - | - | CASSQQGEETQYF | TGCGCCAGCAGCCAACAAGGGGAAGAGACCCAGTACTTC